These 28 T cell receptor beta chains share one sample of origin, sequenced in a study of sequential checkpoint blockade in melanoma. The treatment is: randomized to nivolumab then ipilimumab (arm A) or the reverse (arm B). Some clones are missing from TCRdb's copy, which holds only in-frame ones; the method was immunoSEQ multiplex PCR. This table has more than 15,000 clones, around 92% appearing once. The sequencing here drew on CD8+ T cells sorted from blood (inferred from file names), taken from a patient given nivolumab and ipilimumab in sequence. The receptors come from a human donor with melanoma.

The CDR3 loop reads CAIRGQGKNGYTF. CDR3 sequence (DNA): TGTGCCATTCGGGGACAGGGGAAGAATGGCTACACCTTC. The chain recombines TRBV9 with TRBJ1-2, with TRBD1 matching over 10 bases. The ends lost 9 bases at V and 6 bases at J; junction bases unmatched: 8. Germline loops: CDR1 SGDLS, CDR2 YYNGEE. The CDR3 has 13 residues.

V is TRBV28 and J is TRBJ2-7; perhaps TRBD1 as D (5 bases). Germline lookup yields CDR1 MDHEN and CDR2 SYDVKM. The CDR3 runs 13 residues. The V gene lost 10 bases and the J gene lost 0 bases, with 13 bases spanning the gap. The CDR3 reads CATNPRVSYEQYF. The DNA for the CDR3 is TGTGCCACCAATCCCAGGGTCTCCTACGAGCAGTACTTC.

V gene TRBV7-9 combines with J gene TRBJ1-4; unclear D gene. Germline V gene sequence: CDR1 SEHNR, CDR2 FQNEAQ (reference sequence). This CDR3 region has 12 residues. The V end lost 3 bases, the J end lost 8 bases, and 7 bases lay between the germline ends. For the CDR3, the DNA is TGTGCCAGCAGCTTGCGAAACGAAAAACTGTTTTTT. As protein: CASSLRNEKLFF. The entire variable domain, with the rest obtained from reference TRBV7-9 and TRBJ1-4, is as follows: DTGVSQNPRHKITKRGQNVTFRCDPISEHNRLYWYRQTLGQGPEFLTYFQNEAQLEKSRLLSDRFSAERPKGSFSTLEIQRTEQGDSAMYLCASSLRNEKLFFGSGTQLSVL.

This chain uses TRBV5-1 with TRBJ1-3; D not certain. The CDR3 is made up of 16 amino acids. V was cut by 0 bases and J by 0 bases, with 10 bases left in between. Germline CDR1 reads SGHRS; CDR2 reads YFSETQ. In nucleotides, the CDR3 is TGCGCCAGCAGCTTGGACAGCCTTAACTCTGGAAACACCATATATTTT. Encoded protein: CASSLDSLNSGNTIYF.

The chain couples TRBV9 to TRBJ1-2; 7 bases map to TRBD1. V lost 3 bases to trimming and J lost 6 bases; unmatched junction nucleotides: 2. Germline V lookup: CDR1 SGDLS, CDR2 YYNGEE. CDR3 length equals 12 residues. CDR3 amino acids: CASSGQGNGYTF. CDR3 nucleotide sequence: TGTGCCAGCAGCGGACAGGGAAATGGCTACACCTTC.

The gene calls are TRBV28 and TRBJ2-7; weak D call: TRBD2 (6 bases). V was clipped by 2 bases and J by 2 bases, with 22 bases between them. The CDR3 length is 18 residues. The germline V gene has CDR1 MDHEN and CDR2 SYDVKM. The chain's CDR3 is CASSLGFGGTLTPYEQYF. The CDR3 DNA sequence: TGTGCCAGCAGTTTAGGTTTCGGCGGGACCCTAACCCCCTACGAGCAGTACTTC. Complete variable domain (other parts from reference TRBV28 and TRBJ2-7): DVKVTQSSRYLVKRTGEKVFLECVQDMDHENMFWYRQDPGLGLRLIYFSYDVKMKEKGDIPEGYSVSREKKERFSLILESASTNQTSMYLCASSLGFGGTLTPYEQYFGPGTRLTVT.

The chain couples TRBV28 to TRBJ2-7, with 7 bases fitting TRBD1. V shed 5 bases, J shed 5 bases, and the junction held 6 bases outside the gene matches. CDR3 size: 13 residues. The germline V gene encodes CDR1 MDHEN and CDR2 SYDVKM. The CDR3 sequence: CASSMAGGDEQYV. CDR3 coding DNA: TGTGCCAGCAGTATGGCAGGGGGTGACGAGCAGTACGTC.

The J gene is TRBJ1-1, the V gene TRBV9; D possibly corresponds to TRBD1 (6 bases). The germline CDR1 and CDR2 sequences are SGDLS and YYNGEE. This CDR3 comprises 15 residues. The ends were cut back, 4 bases at V and 1 base at J, with 14 bases in the middle. For the CDR3, the DNA is TGTGCCAGCAGCCCGCAGGGGTCGGCGAACACTGAAGCTTTCTTT. This sequence encodes CASSPQGSANTEAFF. Combining the CDR3 with reference TRBV9 and TRBJ1-1 gives the whole variable domain DSGVTQTPKHLITATGQRVTLRCSPRSGDLSVYWYQQSLDQGLQFLIQYYNGEERAKGNILERFSAQQFPDLHSELNLSSLELGDSALYFCASSPQGSANTEAFFGQGTRLTVV.

V is TRBV28 and J is TRBJ2-5; TRBD2 agrees at 11 bases. Near its end, the DNA agrees better with TRBJ2-7, so the J call may be wrong. CDR1 MDHEN and CDR2 SYDVKM come from the germline V gene. This CDR3 has 14 amino acids. For the CDR3, the DNA is TGTGCCAGCGGCACGAGGACTAGCGGGTACGAGCAGTACTTC. It encodes CASGTRTSGYEQYF.

This sequence joins TRBV5-6 and TRBJ1-3; D not resolved. The CDR3 is 15 amino acids. Trimming left V 3 bases short and J 1 base short, with 11 bases between. The germline gives CDR1 SGHDT, CDR2 YYEEEE. The CDR3 reads CASSWTPGSGNTIYF. The CDR3 DNA reads TGTGCCAGCAGCTGGACCCCGGGGTCTGGAAACACCATATATTTT.

The chain is built from TRBV6-5 and TRBJ2-7; tentative D call: TRBD2 (6 bases). CDR1 is MNHEY and CDR2 is SVGAGI in the germline V gene. The CDR3 extends over 13 amino acids. Trimming removed 5 bases from V and 2 bases from J, with 10 bases in between. CDR3 coding DNA: TGTGCCAGCAGTGCGGGATCTACCTACGAGCAGTACGTC. It encodes CASSAGSTYEQYV.

This sequence joins TRBV19 and TRBJ1-2; D may be TRBD1 (5 bases). CDR3 size: 16 residues. V was clipped by 1 base and J by 1 base, with 13 bases between them. Germline CDR1 is LNHDA and CDR2 is SQIVND (reference sequence). The CDR3 region has the DNA TGTGCCAGTAGTATAGTTTGGAACAGGTTTAACTATGGCTACACCTTC. This translates into CASSIVWNRFNYGYTF.

In DNA form, the CDR3 reads TGTGCCAGCTCACCACTTCAAGGAGGGGGCACTAATGAAAAACTGTTTTTT. It specifies CASSPLQGGGTNEKLFF. This chain joins TRBV18 and TRBJ1-4; 7 positions match TRBD1. The CDR3 consists of 17 residues. V gave up 1 base and J gave up 2 bases; unmatched junction bases: 7. Germline lookup yields CDR1 KGHSH and CDR2 LQKENI.

This clone was counted a single time. V is TRBV30 and J is TRBJ2-7, with 14 bases fitting TRBD2. Germline V gives CDR1 GTSNPN, CDR2 SVGIG (reference sequence). Losses at the gene ends were 2 bases for V and 7 bases for J; bases not matched to a gene: 7. The CDR3 totals 15 residues. CDR3 loop: CAWSPGTSGGWEQYV. The DNA of the CDR3 is TGTGCCTGGAGTCCAGGGACTAGCGGGGGTTGGGAGCAGTACGTC.

The count of this clone is one. The V gene is TRBV27, the J gene TRBJ1-1, with unresolved D. Per the germline V gene, CDR1 is MNHEY and CDR2 is SMNVEV (reference sequence). This CDR3 is 15 amino acids long. V dropped 2 bases and J dropped 2 bases, with 12 bases sitting between them. CDR3 loop: CASSLNGEGNTEAFF. CDR3 in DNA: TGTGCCAGCAGTTTAAACGGGGAAGGAAACACTGAAGCTTTCTTT.

The gene calls are TRBV15 and TRBJ2-5, with D uncertain. The J call may not be correct, given that the DNA end is closer to TRBJ2-7. Per germline, CDR1 LNHNV and CDR2 YYDKDF (reference sequence). This CDR3 comprises 14 residues. The CDR3 loop reads CATSDPGGDYEQYF. The CDR3 DNA reads as TGTGCCACCAGCGATCCCGGTGGGGACTACGAGCAGTACTTC.

CDR3 in DNA: TGTGCCAGCAGCCAAGGGCAGGGCAACTATGGCTACACCTTC. The encoded protein is CASSQGQGNYGYTF. The chain has TRBV14 and TRBJ1-2, with D tentatively TRBD1 (5 bases). From germline, CDR1 is SGHDN and CDR2 FVKESK. The CDR3 is 14 amino acids. V gave up 1 base and J gave up 2 bases, with 8 bases separating them.

J is TRBJ1-2 and V is TRBV2; D ambiguous. This CDR3 has 15 amino acids. Trimming took 1 base from V and 0 from J, leaving 9 bases between them. CDR1 is SNHLY and CDR2 is FYNNEI in the germline V gene. CDR3 in amino acids: CASSEVTGTNYGYTF. DNA for the CDR3: TGTGCCAGCAGTGAAGTTACGGGGACTAACTATGGCTACACCTTC.

The genes are TRBV7-9 and TRBJ2-7; TRBD1 agrees at 10 bases. Per the germline V gene, CDR1 is SEHNR and CDR2 is FQNEAQ (reference sequence). The CDR3 is 14 amino acids. The J segment lost 5 bases and the V segment lost 8 bases, leaving 9 bases of the junction unmatched. The CDR3 coding sequence is TGTGCCAGCGAACTCGGGACAGGGGAACACGAGCAGTACTTC. The encoded protein is CASELGTGEHEQYF.

V usage is TRBV28 and J usage is TRBJ2-3, with TRBD1 as a possible D gene (6 bases). CDR3 length equals 14 residues. V was pared by 1 base and J by 9 bases, with 14 bases between. CDR1 and CDR2 from the germline V gene are MDHEN and SYDVKM. DNA for the CDR3: TGTGCCAGCAGTTTATTCACAGGGCAGGACACGCAGTATTTT. Its translation: CASSLFTGQDTQYF. The full variable domain, completed using reference TRBV28 and TRBJ2-3, is DVKVTQSSRYLVKRTGEKVFLECVQDMDHENMFWYRQDPGLGLRLIYFSYDVKMKEKGDIPEGYSVSREKKERFSLILESASTNQTSMYLCASSLFTGQDTQYFGPGTRLTVL.

The chain is built from TRBV4-2 and TRBJ1-1, with TRBD1 as a possible D gene (5 bases). CDR3 size: 14 residues. Germline lookup yields CDR1 LGHNA and CDR2 YNFKEQ. The V and J ends lost 5 bases and 7 bases respectively, with 17 bases between them. CDR3 amino acids: CASSGPRVGIEAFF. The CDR3 nucleotides read TGTGCCAGCAGCGGACCCAGGGTGGGGATTGAAGCTTTCTTT.

CDR3 sequence (DNA): TGTGCCAGCAGTGTTTTGAGGGGGAACTACGAGCAGTACTTC. Protein product: CASSVLRGNYEQYF. V gene TRBV2 combines with J gene TRBJ2-7; TRBD1 might be the D (6 bases). The CDR3 is 14 residues long. Germline CDR1 SNHLY, CDR2 FYNNEI. V gave up 4 bases and J gave up 3 bases, with 13 bases separating them.

The rearrangement links TRBV27 to TRBJ2-7; no firm D call. V was clipped by 6 bases and J by 6 bases, with 15 bases between them. The CDR3 sequence is 13 residues long. CDR1 is MNHEY, CDR2 SMNVEV, per germline (reference sequence). As DNA, the CDR3 is TGTGCCAGCAGCCCACAACATGAAACCGAGCAGTACTTC. Amino acids: CASSPQHETEQYF.

The chain recombines TRBV6-1 with TRBJ1-2, with 7 positions matching TRBD1. The CDR3 sequence is 16 residues long. V shed 3 bases and J 4 bases; nucleotides not matched to a gene: 11. The germline V gene encodes CDR1 MNHNS and CDR2 SASEGT. The CDR3 reads CASSDPGTDYLYGYTF. CDR3 coding DNA: TGTGCCAGCAGTGACCCGGGGACAGATTATCTCTATGGCTACACCTTC.

The V call is TRBV11-2, the J call TRBJ2-7; weak D call: TRBD2 (5 bases). Germline V lookup: CDR1 SGHAT, CDR2 FQNNGV. V dropped 1 base and J dropped 3 bases, with 10 bases sitting between them. CDR3 length equals 14 residues. The CDR3 region is CASSLVGGNYEQYV. The CDR3 nucleotides read TGTGCCAGCAGCTTAGTTGGAGGCAACTACGAGCAGTACGTC.

This chain uses TRBV7-9 with TRBJ2-2, with D tentatively TRBD1 (5 bases). Between the trimmed V and J ends, which lost 4 bases and 3 bases, there was a span of 12 bases. CDR1 is SEHNR and CDR2 is FQNEAQ in the germline V gene (reference sequence). There are 15 residues in the CDR3. The CDR3 here is CASSSIRDYTGELFF. The DNA of the CDR3 is TGTGCCAGCAGCTCCATCAGGGATTACACCGGGGAGCTGTTTTTT.

The chain couples TRBV7-3 to TRBJ1-2; D is unclear. CDR1 and CDR2 from the germline V gene are SGHTA and FQGTGA. V dropped 5 bases and J dropped 4 bases, with 14 bases sitting between them. The CDR3 spans 14 residues. The CDR3 coding sequence is TGTGCCAGCAGCCCGGGAGGTCAGGTCTATGGCTACACCTTC. Amino acid sequence: CASSPGGQVYGYTF.

V and J are TRBV5-6 and TRBJ2-7; 7 bases are shared with TRBD2. Unmatched junction bases numbered 20, after V lost 4 bases and J lost 7 bases. CDR3 length: 17 amino acids. Germline CDR1 is SGHDT and CDR2 is YYEEEE. The CDR3 bases are TGTGCCAGCAGCGCTCCGGGACTACCCCCCCCCGACTTGGAGCAGTACTTC. It codes for CASSAPGLPPPDLEQYF. The variable domain in full, with the rest retrieved from reference TRBV5-6 and TRBJ2-7, is DAGVTQSPTHLIKTRGQQVTLRCSPKSGHDTVSWYQQALGQGPQFIFQYYEEEERQRGNFPDRFSGHQFPNYSSELNVNALLLGDSALYLCASSAPGLPPPDLEQYFGPGTRLTVT.